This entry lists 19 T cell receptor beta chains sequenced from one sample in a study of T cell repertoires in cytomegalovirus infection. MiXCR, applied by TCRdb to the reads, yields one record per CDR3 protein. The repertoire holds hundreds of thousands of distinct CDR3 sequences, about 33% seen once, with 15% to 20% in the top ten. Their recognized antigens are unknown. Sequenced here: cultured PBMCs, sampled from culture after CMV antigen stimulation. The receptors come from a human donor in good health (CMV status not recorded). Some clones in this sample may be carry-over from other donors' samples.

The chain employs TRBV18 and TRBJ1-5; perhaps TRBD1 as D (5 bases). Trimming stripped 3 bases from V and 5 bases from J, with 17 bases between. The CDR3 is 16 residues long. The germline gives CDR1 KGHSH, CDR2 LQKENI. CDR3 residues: CASSPGVYRGDQPQHF. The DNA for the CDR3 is TGTGCCAGCTCACCGGGGGTGTATCGTGGGGATCAGCCCCAGCATTTT.

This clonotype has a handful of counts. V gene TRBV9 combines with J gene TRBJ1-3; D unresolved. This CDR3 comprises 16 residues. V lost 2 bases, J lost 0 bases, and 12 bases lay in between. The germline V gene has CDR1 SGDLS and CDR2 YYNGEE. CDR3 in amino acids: CASSVQDGSSGNTIYF. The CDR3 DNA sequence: TGTGCCAGCAGCGTTCAAGACGGTAGCTCTGGAAACACCATATATTTT.

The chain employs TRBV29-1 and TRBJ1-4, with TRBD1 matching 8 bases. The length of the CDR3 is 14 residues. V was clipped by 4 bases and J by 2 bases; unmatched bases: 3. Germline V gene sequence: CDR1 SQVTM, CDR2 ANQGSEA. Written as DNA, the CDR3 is TGCAGCGTTGGTGACAGGGGTACTAATGAAAAACTGTTTTTT. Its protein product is CSVGDRGTNEKLFF.

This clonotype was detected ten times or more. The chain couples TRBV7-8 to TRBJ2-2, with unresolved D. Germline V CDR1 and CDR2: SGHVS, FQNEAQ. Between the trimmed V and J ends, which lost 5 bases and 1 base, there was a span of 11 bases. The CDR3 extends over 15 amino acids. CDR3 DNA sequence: TGTGCCAGCAGCCATAGGACGGGGAACACCGGGGAGCTGTTTTTT. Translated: CASSHRTGNTGELFF. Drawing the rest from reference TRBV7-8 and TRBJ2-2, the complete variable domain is GAGVSQSPRYKVAKRGQDVALRCDPISGHVSLFWYQQALGQGPEFLTYFQNEAQLDKSGLPSDRFFAERPEGSVSTLKIQRTQQEDSAVYLCASSHRTGNTGELFFGEGSRLTVL.

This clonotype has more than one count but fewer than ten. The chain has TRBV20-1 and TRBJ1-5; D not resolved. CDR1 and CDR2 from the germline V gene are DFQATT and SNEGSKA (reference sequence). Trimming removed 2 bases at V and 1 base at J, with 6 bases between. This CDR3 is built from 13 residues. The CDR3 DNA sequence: TGCAGTGCTAGACCGGACAGCAATCAGCCCCAGCATTTT. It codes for CSARPDSNQPQHF.

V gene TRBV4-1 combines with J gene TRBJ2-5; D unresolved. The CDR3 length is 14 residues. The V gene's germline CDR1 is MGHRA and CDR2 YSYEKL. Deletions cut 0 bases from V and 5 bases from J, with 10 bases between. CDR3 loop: CASSQDFARETQYF. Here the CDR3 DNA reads TGCGCCAGCAGCCAAGATTTTGCACGGGAGACCCAGTACTTC.

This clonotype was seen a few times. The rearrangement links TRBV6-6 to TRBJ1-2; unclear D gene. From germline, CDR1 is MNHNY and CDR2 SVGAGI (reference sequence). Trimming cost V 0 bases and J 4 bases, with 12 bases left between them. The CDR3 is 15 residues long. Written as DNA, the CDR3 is TGTGCCAGCAGTTACTCGTCCGTCGATATCTATGGCTACACCTTC. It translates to CASSYSSVDIYGYTF.

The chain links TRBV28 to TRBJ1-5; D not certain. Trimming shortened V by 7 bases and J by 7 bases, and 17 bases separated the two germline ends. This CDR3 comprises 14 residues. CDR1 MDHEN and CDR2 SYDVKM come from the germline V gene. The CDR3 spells CASTDWTSGQPQHF. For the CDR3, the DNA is TGTGCCAGCACCGATTGGACGTCGGGCCAGCCCCAGCATTTT.

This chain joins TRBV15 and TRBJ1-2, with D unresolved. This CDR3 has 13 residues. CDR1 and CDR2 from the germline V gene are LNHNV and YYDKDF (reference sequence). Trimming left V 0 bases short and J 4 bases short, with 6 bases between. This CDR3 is CATSRDGSYGYTF. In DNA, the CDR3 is TGTGCCACCAGCAGAGACGGGAGCTATGGCTACACCTTC.

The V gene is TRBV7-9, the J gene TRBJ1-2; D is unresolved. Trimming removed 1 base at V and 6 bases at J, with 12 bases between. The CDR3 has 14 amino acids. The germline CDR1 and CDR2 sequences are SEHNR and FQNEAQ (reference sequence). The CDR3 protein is CASSLVGASNGYTF. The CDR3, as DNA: TGTGCCAGCAGCTTAGTGGGAGCCAGCAATGGCTACACCTTC.

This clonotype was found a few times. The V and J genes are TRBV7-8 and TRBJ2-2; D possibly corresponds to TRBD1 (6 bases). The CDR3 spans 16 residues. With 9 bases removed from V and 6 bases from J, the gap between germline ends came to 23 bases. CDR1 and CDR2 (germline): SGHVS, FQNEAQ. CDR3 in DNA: TGTGCCAGTTCGGCAGACCCAGGGGTGTTCGCCGGGGAGCTGTTTTTT. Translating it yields CASSADPGVFAGELFF.

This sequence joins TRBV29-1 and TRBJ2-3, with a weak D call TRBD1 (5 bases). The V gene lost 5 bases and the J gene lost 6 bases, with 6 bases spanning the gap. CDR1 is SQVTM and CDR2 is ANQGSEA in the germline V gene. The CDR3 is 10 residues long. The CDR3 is CSVHRDTQYF. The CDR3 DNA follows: TGCAGCGTTCACAGGGATACGCAGTATTTT.

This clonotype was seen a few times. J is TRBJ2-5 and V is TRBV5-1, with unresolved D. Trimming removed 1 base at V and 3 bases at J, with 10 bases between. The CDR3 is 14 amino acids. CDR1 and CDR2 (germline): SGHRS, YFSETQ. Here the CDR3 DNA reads TGCGCCAGCAGCTTGAGTGCCCGGAAAGAGACCCAGTACTTC. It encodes CASSLSARKETQYF.

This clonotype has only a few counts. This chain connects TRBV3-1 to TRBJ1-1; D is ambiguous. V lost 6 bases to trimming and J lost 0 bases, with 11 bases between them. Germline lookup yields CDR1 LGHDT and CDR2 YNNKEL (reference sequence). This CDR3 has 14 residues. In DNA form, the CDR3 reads TGTGCCAGCAGAGTCCAAGGGATGAACACTGAAGCTTTCTTT. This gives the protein CASRVQGMNTEAFF. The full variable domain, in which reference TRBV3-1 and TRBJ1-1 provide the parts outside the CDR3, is DTAVSQTPKYLVTQMGNDKSIKCEQNLGHDTMYWYKQDSKKFLKIMFSYNNKELIINETVPNRFSPKSPDKAHLNLHINSLELGDSAVYFCASRVQGMNTEAFFGQGTRLTVV.

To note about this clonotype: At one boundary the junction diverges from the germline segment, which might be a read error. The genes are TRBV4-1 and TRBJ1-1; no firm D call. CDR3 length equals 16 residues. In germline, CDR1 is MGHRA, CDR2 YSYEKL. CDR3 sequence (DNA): TGTGCCAGCAGCCACGGGGTAGGGAACGAGAGAGGTGAAGCTTTCTTT. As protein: CASSHGVGNERGEAFF.

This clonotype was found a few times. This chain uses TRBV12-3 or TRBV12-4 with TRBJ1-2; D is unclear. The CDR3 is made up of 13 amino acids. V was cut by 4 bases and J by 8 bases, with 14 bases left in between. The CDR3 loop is CASSSSIYGGYTF. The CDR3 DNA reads TGTGCCAGCAGTTCTTCCATTTATGGCGGCTACACCTTC.

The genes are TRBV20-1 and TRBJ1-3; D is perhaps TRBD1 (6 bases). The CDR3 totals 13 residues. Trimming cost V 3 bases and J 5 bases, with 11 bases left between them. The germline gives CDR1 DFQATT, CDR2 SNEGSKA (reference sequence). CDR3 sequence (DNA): TGCAGTGCTAGGGGGGGGGGGCGAAACACCATATATTTT. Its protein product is CSARGGGRNTIYF.

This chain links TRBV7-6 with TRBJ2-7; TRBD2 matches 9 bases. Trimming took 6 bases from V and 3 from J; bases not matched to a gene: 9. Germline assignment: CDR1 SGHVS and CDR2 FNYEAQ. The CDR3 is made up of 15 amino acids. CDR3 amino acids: CASSRQAGGYYEQYF. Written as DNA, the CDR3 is TGTGCCAGCAGTCGTCAAGCGGGAGGATACTACGAGCAGTACTTC.

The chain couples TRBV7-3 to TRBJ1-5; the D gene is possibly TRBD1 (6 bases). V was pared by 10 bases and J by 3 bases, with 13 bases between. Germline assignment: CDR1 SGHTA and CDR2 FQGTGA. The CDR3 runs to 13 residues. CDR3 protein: CATQDSLNQPQHF. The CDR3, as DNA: TGTGCCACCCAGGACAGCCTCAATCAGCCCCAGCATTTT. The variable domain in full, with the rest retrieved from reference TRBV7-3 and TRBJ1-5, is GAGVSQTPSNKVTEKGKYVELRCDPISGHTALYWYRQSLGQGPEFLIYFQGTGAADDSGLPNDRFFAVRPEGSVSTLKIQRTERGDSAVYLCATQDSLNQPQHFGDGTRLSIL.